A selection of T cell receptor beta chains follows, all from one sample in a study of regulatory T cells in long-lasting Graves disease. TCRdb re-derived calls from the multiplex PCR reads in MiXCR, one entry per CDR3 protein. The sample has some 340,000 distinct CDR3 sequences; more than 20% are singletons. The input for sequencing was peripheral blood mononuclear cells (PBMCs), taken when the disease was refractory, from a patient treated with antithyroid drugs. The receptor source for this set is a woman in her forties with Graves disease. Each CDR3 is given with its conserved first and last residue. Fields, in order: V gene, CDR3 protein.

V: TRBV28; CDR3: CASKKGDSYEQYF
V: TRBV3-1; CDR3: CASYSGRMNTGELFF
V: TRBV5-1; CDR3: CASSPGSLYGETQYF
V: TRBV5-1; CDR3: CASSLGPRTSTDTQYF
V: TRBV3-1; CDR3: CASSQAWTGQETQYF
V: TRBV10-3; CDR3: CAISVTRYEQYF
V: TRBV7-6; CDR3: CASSFSTSKDTGELFF
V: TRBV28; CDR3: CASSLLTEGPLNSPLHF
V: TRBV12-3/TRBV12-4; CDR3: CASSLMRGNTEAFF
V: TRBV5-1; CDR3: CASSLRTLRNTGELFF
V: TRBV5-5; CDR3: CASSLADDTEAFF
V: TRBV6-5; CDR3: CASSYSGLGNQPQHF
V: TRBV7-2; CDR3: CASSFTGTGTYEQYF
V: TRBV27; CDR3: CASSTVRDSHHEQYF
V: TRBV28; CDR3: CASSLSTTGVGGYTF
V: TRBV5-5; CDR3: CASSPLDSFLYGYTF
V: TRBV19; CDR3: CASSRTSGSLNEQFF
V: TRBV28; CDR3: CASSVRALVETQYF
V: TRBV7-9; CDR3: CASSRGANTGELFF
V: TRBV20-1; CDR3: CSARTGGTETQYF
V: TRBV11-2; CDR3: CASSLASTSTDTQYF
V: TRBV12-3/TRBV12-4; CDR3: CASSLFKKNTEAFF
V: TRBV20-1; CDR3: CSASSSRLSAQHF
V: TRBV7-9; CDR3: CASSMTSGTNTGELFF
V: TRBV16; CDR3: CASSQLGEQYF
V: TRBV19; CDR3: CASSPSRLVKYYEQYF
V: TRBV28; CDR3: CAGRSVNSGNTIYF
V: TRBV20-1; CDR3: CSATVSGHSYEQYF
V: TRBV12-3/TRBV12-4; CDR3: CASSLHGNQPQHF
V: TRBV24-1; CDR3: CATSRQTNTGELFF
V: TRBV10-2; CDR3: CASSESSGNEQYF
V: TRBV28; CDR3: CASSKSSYEQYF
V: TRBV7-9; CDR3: CASSGAALNTEAFF
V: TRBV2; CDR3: CASSPGGRAQPQHF
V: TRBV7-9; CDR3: CASSLVPEQFF
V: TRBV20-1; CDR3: CSALSSREGYEQYF
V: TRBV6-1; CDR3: CASRHTDYSTLGYEQYF